This T cell receptor beta chain derives from a study of CD8 T cells in Susac syndrome. About the research overall: Within the sequenced group of Susac syndrome patients, six showed active disease and about 8 were in remission. Study observations and caveats: It was acknowledged in the study that the number of individuals who were included in its TCR sequencing and HLA analysis was relatively small.

In this sample, this clonotype turned up once. As yet, its antigen is unknown. With random hexamers, roughly 0.45 to 1 ug RNA was reverse transcribed. TCRdb redid the calling of the immunoSEQ multiplex PCR reads with MiXCR, one entry per CDR3 protein. This table has more than 85,000 distinct CDR3 sequences, around 94% appearing once. CDR3 length: 16 amino acids. Between the trimmed V and J ends, which lost 5 bases and 6 bases, there was a span of 20 bases. Germline values: CDR1 MNHEY, CDR2 SVGEGT. The receptor was derived from a human donor with Susac syndrome. Sequencing was done on a sample of CD4+ T cells from PBMCs. This chain uses TRBV6-2 or TRBV6-3 with TRBJ1-5; D gene ambiguous. CDR3 DNA sequence: TGTGCCAGCAGTAGCTTCGGAGGGTCGATTACTCAGCCCCAGCATTTT. Translating gives CASSSFGGSITQPQHF.